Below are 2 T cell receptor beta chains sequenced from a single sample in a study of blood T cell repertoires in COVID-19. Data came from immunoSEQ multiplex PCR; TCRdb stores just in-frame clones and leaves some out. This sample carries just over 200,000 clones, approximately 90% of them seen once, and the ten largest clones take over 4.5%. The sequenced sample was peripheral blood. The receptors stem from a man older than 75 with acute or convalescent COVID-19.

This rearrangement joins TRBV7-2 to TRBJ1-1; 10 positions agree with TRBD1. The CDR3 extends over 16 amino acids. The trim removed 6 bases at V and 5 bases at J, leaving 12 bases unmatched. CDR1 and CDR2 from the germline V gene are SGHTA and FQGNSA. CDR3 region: CASRPAGQGGGTEAFF. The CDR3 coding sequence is TGTGCCAGCAGACCCGCCGGACAGGGGGGGGGAACTGAAGCTTTCTTT.

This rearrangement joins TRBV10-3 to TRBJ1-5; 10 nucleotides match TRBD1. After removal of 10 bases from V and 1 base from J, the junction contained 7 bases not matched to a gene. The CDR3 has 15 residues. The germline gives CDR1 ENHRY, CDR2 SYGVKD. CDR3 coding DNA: TGTGCCACCGACCAGACAGGGGGCAGCAATCAGCCCCAGCATTTT. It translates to CATDQTGGSNQPQHF.